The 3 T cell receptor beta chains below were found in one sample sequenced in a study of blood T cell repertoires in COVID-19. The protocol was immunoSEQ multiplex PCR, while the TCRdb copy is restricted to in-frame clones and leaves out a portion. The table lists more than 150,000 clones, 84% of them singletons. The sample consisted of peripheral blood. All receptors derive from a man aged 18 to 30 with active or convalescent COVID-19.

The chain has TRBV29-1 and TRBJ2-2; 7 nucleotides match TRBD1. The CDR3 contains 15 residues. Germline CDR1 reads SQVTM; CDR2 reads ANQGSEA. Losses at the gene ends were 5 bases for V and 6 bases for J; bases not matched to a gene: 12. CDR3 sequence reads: CSVSNRGVVAGELFF. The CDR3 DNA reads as TGCAGCGTTTCCAACAGGGGAGTAGTAGCCGGGGAGCTGTTTTTT.

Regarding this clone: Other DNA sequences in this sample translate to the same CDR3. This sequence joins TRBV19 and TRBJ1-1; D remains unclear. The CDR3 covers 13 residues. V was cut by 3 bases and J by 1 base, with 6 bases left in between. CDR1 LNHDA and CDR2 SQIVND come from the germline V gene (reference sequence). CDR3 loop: CASSIVRNTEAFF. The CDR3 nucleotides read TGTGCCAGTAGTATTGTCAGGAACACTGAAGCTTTCTTT.

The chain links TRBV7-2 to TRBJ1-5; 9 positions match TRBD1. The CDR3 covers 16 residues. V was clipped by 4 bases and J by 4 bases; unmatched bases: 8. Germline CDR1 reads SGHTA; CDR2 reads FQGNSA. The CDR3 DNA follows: TGTGCCAGCAGCTCACGGACAGGGGCGGTGAATCAGCCCCAGCATTTT. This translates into CASSSRTGAVNQPQHF.